This TCR beta chain appears in the sequencing data of a study of blood T cell repertoires in COVID-19. Clones were read by immunoSEQ multiplex PCR, and TCRdb kept only the in-frame ones, dropping some. The sample holds about 170,000 clones; over 70% are singletons and the top ten take about 19%. In this sample, this clone turned up once. The V and J ends lost 2 bases and 1 base respectively, with 12 bases between them. Per the germline V gene, CDR1 is SGHAT and CDR2 is FQDESV (reference sequence). The CDR3 covers 16 residues. This receptor was identified in a woman aged 70 to 79 who had recovered from COVID-19. Sequenced: peripheral blood. V and J are TRBV11-1 and TRBJ2-1; D is perhaps TRBD1 (5 bases). The CDR3 sequence is CASSLFGQGSYNEQFF. As DNA, the CDR3 is TGTGCCAGCAGCTTATTCGGGCAGGGATCCTACAATGAGCAGTTCTTC.